This T cell receptor (beta chain) is drawn from a study of T-cell reconstitution after alpha-beta-depleted transplantation in children. This clonotype was counted at least ten times. The germline V and J ends were trimmed by 0 bases and 0 bases, with 6 bases remaining between them. Germline-derived CDR1 and CDR2 are SGHRS and YFSETQ. The CDR3 spans 15 residues. The TCRbeta library incorporated unique molecular identifiers. In TCRdb, the PCR reads were re-called with MiXCR into one record per CDR3 protein. Altogether approximately 420,000 distinct CDR3 sequences are present, approximately 11% being singletons, with the ten largest covering 4.5% to 6.5%.

The rearrangement links TRBV5-1 to TRBJ2-2; D is unresolved. Sequenced here: PBMCs from the stem cell graft donor, sampled from the stem cell graft. This receptor was identified in a human donor who donated a stem cell graft to a child with acute myeloid leukemia. The DNA of the CDR3 is TGCGCCAGCAGCTTGGAGGGCCCGAACACCGGGGAGCTGTTTTTT. This encodes CASSLEGPNTGELFF.